The T cell receptor (beta chain) under discussion was sequenced for a study of spatial heterogeneity in lung cancer. About the study: Each unique TCR and UMI combination was seen more than ten times on average in raw reads.

Time point noted: sample taken at primary tumor resection. Sequencing covered unsorted whole RNA taken from tumor, nontumor lung or frozen PBMC. Individually, TCR cDNA molecules were each labelled with a unique molecular identifier. TCRdb passed the 5' RACE reads through MiXCR, listing each CDR3 protein once. The table records 39,000 or so distinct CDR3 sequences, roughly 8% of them present only once. The germline CDR1 and CDR2 sequences are LGHNA and YNFKEQ. Trimming shortened V by 1 base and J by 2 bases, and 15 bases separated the two germline ends. The CDR3 loop spans 16 amino acids. This clonotype was observed at least ten times.

The source is a male donor with early-stage non-small cell lung cancer. The V and J genes are TRBV4-2 and TRBJ2-7; D is unclear. The source material was PBMCs, sampled at surgery. The CDR3 sequence: CASSQGRIQPPYEQYF. The CDR3 DNA reads TGTGCCAGCAGCCAAGGAAGGATTCAACCCCCCTACGAGCAGTACTTC.